This T cell receptor beta chain was sequenced in a study of spatial heterogeneity in lung cancer. Study overall: Follow-up PBMC samples were sequenced when available, at a median of approximately two years after resection.

The time point denotes: blood at routine non-recurrence follow-up after resection. Tumor, nontumor lung or frozen PBMC supplied whole RNA, sequenced without sorting. The CDR3 contains 13 residues. Germline values: CDR1 SGHNT, CDR2 YYREEE (reference sequence). V dropped 2 bases and J dropped 5 bases, with 10 bases sitting between them. Each CDR3 protein gets one entry after TCRdb re-called the 5' RACE reads with MiXCR. The table includes roughly 70,000 distinct CDR3 sequences, about 8.2% detected once. The clonotype comes from a female donor with early-stage non-small cell lung cancer. The rearrangement joins TRBV5-4 to TRBJ2-5; TRBD2 is a possible D gene (5 bases). Material: PBMCs, obtained at follow-up. The CDR3 spells CASSFHGVETQYF. Written as DNA, the CDR3 is TGTGCCAGCAGCTTCCACGGGGTGGAGACCCAGTACTTC.